This T cell receptor beta chain was recorded in a study of blood T cell repertoires in COVID-19. Study details: Spain, Italy and the United States supplied samples that represented acute and convalescent COVID-19.

Germline V gene lookup returns CDR1 SGHRS and CDR2 YFSETQ. The CDR3 consists of 15 residues. Trimming took 4 bases from V and 3 from J; bases not matched to a gene: 4. Source study methods: Estimation of nucleated cell counts was performed using reference gene primer amplification. Assay: immunoSEQ multiplex PCR; the TCRdb copy retains only in-frame clones and omits some. Clonal size and the V and J genes are those of that table, whereas D and trimming came from the DNA. The sample includes under 170,000 clones, 65% to 90% seen only once; the top ten take around 3.3%. Sequenced input: peripheral blood. The chain combines TRBV5-1 with TRBJ2-2; 9 positions match TRBD1. The clonotype originates from a man aged 65 to 85 with acute or convalescent COVID-19. The CDR3 sequence: CASSPDRGYTGELFF. The CDR3 nucleotides read TGCGCCAGCAGCCCGGACAGGGGTTACACCGGGGAGCTGTTTTTT.